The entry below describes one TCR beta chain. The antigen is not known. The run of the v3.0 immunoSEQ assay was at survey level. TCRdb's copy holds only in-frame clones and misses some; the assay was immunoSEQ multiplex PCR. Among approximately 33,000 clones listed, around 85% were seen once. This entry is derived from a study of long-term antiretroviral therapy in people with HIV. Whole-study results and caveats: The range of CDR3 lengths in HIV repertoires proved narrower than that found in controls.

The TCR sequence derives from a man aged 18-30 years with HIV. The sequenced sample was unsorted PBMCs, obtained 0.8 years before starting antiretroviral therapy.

In nucleotides, the CDR3 is TGTGCCAGCTCACCAAGTAAGGAGTTAGGGACTGAAGCTTTCTTT. This gives the protein CASSPSKELGTEAFF. The rearrangement links TRBV18 to TRBJ1-1; D is unresolved. V was cut by 2 bases and J by 5 bases, with 15 bases left in between. Germline-derived CDR1 and CDR2 are KGHSH and LQKENI. The CDR3 extends over 15 amino acids.